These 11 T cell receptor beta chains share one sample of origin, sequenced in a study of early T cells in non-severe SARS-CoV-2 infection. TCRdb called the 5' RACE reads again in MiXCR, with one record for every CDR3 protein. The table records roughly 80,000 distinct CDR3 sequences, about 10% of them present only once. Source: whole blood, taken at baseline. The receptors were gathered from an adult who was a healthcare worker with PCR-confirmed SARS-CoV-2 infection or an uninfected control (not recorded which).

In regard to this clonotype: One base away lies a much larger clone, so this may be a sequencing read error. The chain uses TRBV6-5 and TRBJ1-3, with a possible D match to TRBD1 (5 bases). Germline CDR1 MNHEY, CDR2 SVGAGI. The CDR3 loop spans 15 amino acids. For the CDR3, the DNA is TGTACCAGCGGGACCCGGGGCAGGGAGGAGAACACCATATATTTT. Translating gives CTSGTRGREENTIYF.

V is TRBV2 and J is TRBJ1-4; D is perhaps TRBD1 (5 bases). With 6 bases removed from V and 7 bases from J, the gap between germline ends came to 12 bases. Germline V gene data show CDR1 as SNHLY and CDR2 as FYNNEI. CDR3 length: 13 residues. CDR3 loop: CASRVRDGEKLFF. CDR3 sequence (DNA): TGTGCCAGCAGAGTTAGGGACGGTGAAAAACTGTTTTTT.

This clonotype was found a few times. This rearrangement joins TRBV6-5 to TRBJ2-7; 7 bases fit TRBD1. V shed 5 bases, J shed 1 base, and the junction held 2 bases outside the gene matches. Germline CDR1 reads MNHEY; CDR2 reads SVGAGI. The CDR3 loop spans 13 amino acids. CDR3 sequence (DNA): TGTGCCAGCAGTCAGGGGGTGTCCTACGAGCAGTACTTC. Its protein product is CASSQGVSYEQYF.

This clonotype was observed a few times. The chain's CDR3 is CASSLRLGATQYF. The CDR3 DNA follows: TGTGCCAGCAGCCTCAGACTAGGGGCTACGCAGTATTTT. This chain links TRBV7-8 with TRBJ2-3, with D tentatively TRBD2 (6 bases). The germline V gene encodes CDR1 SGHVS and CDR2 FQNEAQ. The V gene lost 5 bases and the J gene lost 8 bases, with 14 bases spanning the gap. This CDR3 contains 13 residues.

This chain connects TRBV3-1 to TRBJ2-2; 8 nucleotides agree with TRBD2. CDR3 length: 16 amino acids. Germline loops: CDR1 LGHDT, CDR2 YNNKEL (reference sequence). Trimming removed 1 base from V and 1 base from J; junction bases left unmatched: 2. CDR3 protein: CASSQGLALNTGELFF. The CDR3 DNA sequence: TGTGCCAGCAGCCAAGGACTAGCGCTGAACACCGGGGAGCTGTTTTTT.

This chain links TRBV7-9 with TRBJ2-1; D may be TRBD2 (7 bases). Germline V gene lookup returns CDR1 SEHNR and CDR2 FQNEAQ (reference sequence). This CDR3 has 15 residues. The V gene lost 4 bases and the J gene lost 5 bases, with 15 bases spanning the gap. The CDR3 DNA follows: TGTGCCAGCAGCTCCATCCGGGGGGCACACAATGAGCAGTTCTTC. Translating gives CASSSIRGAHNEQFF. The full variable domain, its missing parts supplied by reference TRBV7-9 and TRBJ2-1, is DTGVSQNPRHKITKRGQNVTFRCDPISEHNRLYWYRQTLGQGPEFLTYFQNEAQLEKSRLLSDRFSAERPKGSFSTLEIQRTEQGDSAMYLCASSSIRGAHNEQFFGPGTRLTVL.

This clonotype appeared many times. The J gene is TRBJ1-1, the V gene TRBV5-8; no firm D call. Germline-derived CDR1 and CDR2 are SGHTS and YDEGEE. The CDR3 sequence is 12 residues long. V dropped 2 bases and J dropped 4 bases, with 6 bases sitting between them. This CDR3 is CASSFRGTEAFF. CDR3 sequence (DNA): TGTGCCAGCAGCTTCCGAGGCACTGAAGCTTTCTTT.

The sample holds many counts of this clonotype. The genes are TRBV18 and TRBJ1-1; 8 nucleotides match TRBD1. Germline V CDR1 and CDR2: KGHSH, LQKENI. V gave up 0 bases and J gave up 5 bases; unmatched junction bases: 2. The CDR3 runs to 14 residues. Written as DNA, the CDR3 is TGTGCCAGCTCACCACCGGACAGGGTAACTGAAGCTTTCTTT. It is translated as CASSPPDRVTEAFF.

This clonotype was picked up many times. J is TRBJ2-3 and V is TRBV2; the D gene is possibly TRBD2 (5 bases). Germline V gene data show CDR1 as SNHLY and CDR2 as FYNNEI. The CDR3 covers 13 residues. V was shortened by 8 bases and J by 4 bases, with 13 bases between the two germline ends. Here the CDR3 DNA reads TGTGCCAGCCTGAGGGATAACTCAGATACGCAGTATTTT. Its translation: CASLRDNSDTQYF.

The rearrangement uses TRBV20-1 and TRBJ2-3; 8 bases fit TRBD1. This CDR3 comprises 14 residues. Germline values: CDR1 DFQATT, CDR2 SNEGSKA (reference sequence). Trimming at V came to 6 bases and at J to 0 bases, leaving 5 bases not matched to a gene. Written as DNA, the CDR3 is TGCAGTGCCAGGGGGCCTATAAGCACAGATACGCAGTATTTT. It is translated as CSARGPISTDTQYF.

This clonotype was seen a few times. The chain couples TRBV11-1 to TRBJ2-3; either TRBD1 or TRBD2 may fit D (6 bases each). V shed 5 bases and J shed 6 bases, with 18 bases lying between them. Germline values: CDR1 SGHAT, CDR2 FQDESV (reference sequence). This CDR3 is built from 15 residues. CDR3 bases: TGTGCCAGCAGCCAGACGTTGGGGGCGGGGGATACGCAGTATTTT. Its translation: CASSQTLGAGDTQYF.